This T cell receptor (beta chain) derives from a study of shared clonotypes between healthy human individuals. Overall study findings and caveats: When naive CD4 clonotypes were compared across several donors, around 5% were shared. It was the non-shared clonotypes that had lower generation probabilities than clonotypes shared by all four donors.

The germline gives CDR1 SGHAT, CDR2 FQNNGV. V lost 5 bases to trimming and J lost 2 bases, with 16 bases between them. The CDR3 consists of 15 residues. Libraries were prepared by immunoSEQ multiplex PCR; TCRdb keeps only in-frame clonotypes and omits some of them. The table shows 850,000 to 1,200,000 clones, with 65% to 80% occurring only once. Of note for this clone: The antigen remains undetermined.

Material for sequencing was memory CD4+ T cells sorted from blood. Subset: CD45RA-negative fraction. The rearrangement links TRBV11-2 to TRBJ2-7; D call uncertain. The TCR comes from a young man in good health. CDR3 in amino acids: CASSLGNVGAYEQYF. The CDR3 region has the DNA TGTGCCAGCAGCCTAGGGAACGTCGGAGCCTACGAGCAGTACTTC.